The clone carrying this T cell receptor (beta chain) was counted many times. The antigen is not known. Diagnosing involved the use of clinical symptoms, serum thyroxine and TRAb, thyroid ultrasound and orbital computed tomography. Per the germline V gene, CDR1 is MDHEN and CDR2 is SYDVKM. The length of the CDR3 is 14 residues. V was trimmed by 4 bases and J by 3 bases, leaving 13 bases between them. This sample was included in a study of T cells in Graves' hyperthyroidism and ophthalmopathy. The study, taken as a whole, reports: Ophthalmopathy was model-predicted a median approximately six months pre-onset. Most thyroid clonotypes expanded above 0.001 were also detected in blood.

RNA transcripts provided the source from which TCR beta CDR3 regions were amplified. Carried out on the TCR CDR3, a first-round RT-PCR used the HTBI primer set. TCRdb redid the calling of the multiplex PCR reads with MiXCR, one entry per CDR3 protein. The table includes approximately 410,000 distinct CDR3 sequences, roughly an eighth detected once. The material sequenced was blood. This chain joins TRBV28 and TRBJ2-7, with D tentatively TRBD1 (5 bases). This TCR was recovered from a young woman with Graves' hyperthyroidism. CDR3 in amino acids: CASSSDPQGYEQYF. As DNA, the CDR3 is TGTGCCAGCAGTTCCGACCCTCAGGGCTACGAGCAGTACTTC.